This TCR beta chain is from a study of shared clonotypes between healthy human individuals. This clone has at least ten counts. Germline V gene lookup returns CDR1 SGHDT and CDR2 YYEEEE. V shed 1 base and J 2 bases; nucleotides not matched to a gene: 11. The CDR3 contains 17 residues. The method was immunoSEQ multiplex PCR; TCRdb's version includes in-frame clones alone and lacks a portion of them. The data contain 1,100,000 or so clones, roughly 74% of them singletons. The source of this sequence is a young man in good health. Some clones in this sample may be carry-over from other donors' samples. This chain links TRBV5-6 with TRBJ2-7, with 8 nucleotides matching TRBD1. The source material was memory CD4+ T cells from PBMCs. Subset in this sample: CD45RA-negative fraction. Here the CDR3 reads CASSLKKDRVWAYEQYF. In nucleotides, the CDR3 is TGTGCCAGCAGCTTGAAAAAGGACAGGGTCTGGGCCTACGAGCAGTACTTC.